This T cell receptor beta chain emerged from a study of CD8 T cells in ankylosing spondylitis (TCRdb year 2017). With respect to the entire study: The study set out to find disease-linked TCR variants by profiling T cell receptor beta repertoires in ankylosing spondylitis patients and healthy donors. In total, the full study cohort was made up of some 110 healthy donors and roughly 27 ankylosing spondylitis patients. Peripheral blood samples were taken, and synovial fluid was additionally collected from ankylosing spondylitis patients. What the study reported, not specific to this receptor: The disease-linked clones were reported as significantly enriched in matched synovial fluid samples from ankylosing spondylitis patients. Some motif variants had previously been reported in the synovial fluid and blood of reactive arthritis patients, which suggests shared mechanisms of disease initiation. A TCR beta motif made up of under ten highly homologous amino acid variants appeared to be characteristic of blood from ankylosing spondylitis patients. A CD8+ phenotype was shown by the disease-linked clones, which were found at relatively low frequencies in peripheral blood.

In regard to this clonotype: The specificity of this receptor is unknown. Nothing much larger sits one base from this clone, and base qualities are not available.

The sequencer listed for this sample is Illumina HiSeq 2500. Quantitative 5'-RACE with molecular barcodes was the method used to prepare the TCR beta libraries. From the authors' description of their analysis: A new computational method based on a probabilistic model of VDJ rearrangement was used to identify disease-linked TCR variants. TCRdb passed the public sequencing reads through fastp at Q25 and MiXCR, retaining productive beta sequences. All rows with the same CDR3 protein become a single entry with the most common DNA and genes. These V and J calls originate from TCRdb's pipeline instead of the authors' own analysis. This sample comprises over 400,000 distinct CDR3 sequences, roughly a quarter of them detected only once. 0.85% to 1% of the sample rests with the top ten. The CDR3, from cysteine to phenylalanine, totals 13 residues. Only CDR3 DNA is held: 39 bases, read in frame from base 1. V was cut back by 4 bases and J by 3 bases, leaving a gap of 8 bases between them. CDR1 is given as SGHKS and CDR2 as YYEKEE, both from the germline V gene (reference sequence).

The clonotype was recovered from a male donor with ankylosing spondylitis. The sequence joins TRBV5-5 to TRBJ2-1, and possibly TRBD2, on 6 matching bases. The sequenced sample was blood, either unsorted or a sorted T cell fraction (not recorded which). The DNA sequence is TGTGCCAGCAGCGTGACTAGCTACAATGAGCAGTTCTTC. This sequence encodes CASSVTSYNEQFF.